This is a list of T cell receptor beta chains from one sample in a study of cytomegalovirus exposure and HLA in healthy donors. Using immunoSEQ multiplex PCR, the repertoire was profiled, and TCRdb retains in-frame clones only, with some absent. The sample shows under 250,000 clones, 65% to 80% of them seen only once. Source material: PBMCs. Receptors originate from a woman aged 30 to 39 in good health and CMV-seropositive. CDR3s include the opening cysteine and the closing phenylalanine or tryptophan. The order of the fields is clone size, V gene, J gene, CDR3 protein. Some rows have no size entry. The others give once, few or many, or a class for an expanded clone.

>NA|TRBV11-2|TRBJ1-4
CASSLGGKLFF
>NA|TRBV27|TRBJ2-7
CASSLKPSGRRGDSYEQYF
>few|TRBV6-5|TRBJ2-7
CASSYSSGTGSYEQYF
>NA|TRBV15|TRBJ2-2
CATSRDGQGPVDTTGELFF
>NA|TRBV7-8|TRBJ2-1
CASTREYEQFF
>once|TRBV19|TRBJ2-1
CASSIMGLASPNEQFF
>NA|TRBV4-3|TRBJ1-4
CASAPGTQFGATNEKLFF
>NA|TRBV7-8|TRBJ1-2
CASSLGEDYGYTF
>NA|TRBV28|TRBJ2-1
CASSFFGGNNEQFF
>NA|TRBV6-5|TRBJ1-3
CASRTDLSGNTIYF
>NA|TRBV10-2|TRBJ2-7
CASSTGTTPTYEQYF
>NA|TRBV9|TRBJ2-3
CASSVTSDPLDSTQYF
>few|TRBV4-3|TRBJ2-3
CASSQDKRFTDTQYF
>NA|TRBV20-1|TRBJ2-1
CSAVTYNEQFF
>NA|TRBV12-5|TRBJ2-7
CASGLVLFGGGSYEQYF
>NA|TRBV5-1|TRBJ1-1
CASTPLMGGTNTEAFF